This TCR beta chain is from a study of blood T cell repertoires in COVID-19. V lost 2 bases, J lost 1 base, and 6 bases lay in between. The germline CDR1 and CDR2 sequences are SGDLS and YYNGEE. The CDR3 has 13 residues. Original processing methods: Reference gene primers were amplified, and this amplification served to estimate nucleated cell counts. The assay was immunoSEQ multiplex PCR, and TCRdb's table has in-frame clones only and misses some. V and J calls and clone size come straight from that table; D and trimming were deduced from the DNA. This table holds around 130,000 clones, approximately 81% found once.

V and J are TRBV9 and TRBJ1-2; no definite D call. Sample: peripheral blood. This TCR was sampled from a man aged 55 to 69 with acute or convalescent COVID-19. Here the CDR3 DNA reads TGTGCCAGCAGCGTCCAGATTAACTATGGCTACACCTTC. Its protein is CASSVQINYGYTF.